The 13 T cell receptor beta chains reported below all come from one sample, sequenced in a study of T cell repertoires in cytomegalovirus infection. These receptors' targets are unknown. TCRdb independently ran MiXCR on the reads; one entry per CDR3 protein. The table has approximately 910,000 distinct CDR3 sequences, around a third seen once. Sequenced here: cultured CD8+ T cells from PBMCs, sampled from culture after CMV antigen stimulation. Source of these receptors: a human donor in good health (CMV status not recorded). Some clones in this sample may be carry-over from other donors' samples.

The chain is built from TRBV7-3 and TRBJ1-2; D remains ambiguous. Germline loops: CDR1 SGHTA, CDR2 FQGTGA. V was cut by 3 bases and J by 10 bases, with 18 bases left in between. CDR3 length: 14 residues. CDR3 residues: CASSFVPGSIDYTF. The CDR3 DNA sequence: TGTGCCAGCAGCTTTGTGCCCGGCTCTATTGACTACACCTTC.

The chain has TRBV20-1 and TRBJ1-3, with 8 bases aligning to TRBD1. CDR3 length: 22 residues. Germline values: CDR1 DFQATT, CDR2 SNEGSKA (reference sequence). V lost 0 bases to trimming and J lost 4 bases; unmatched junction nucleotides: 26. This chain's CDR3 is CSARDWGVWGTEDREGGNTIYF. CDR3 coding DNA: TGCAGTGCTAGAGATTGGGGTGTTTGGGGAACCGAGGACAGGGAAGGAGGAAACACCATATATTTT.

This clonotype appeared many times. The genes are TRBV7-9 and TRBJ1-1; D not certain. Germline CDR1 reads SEHNR; CDR2 reads FQNEAQ (reference sequence). V was clipped by 2 bases and J by 0 bases, with 4 bases between them. The CDR3 totals 13 residues. CDR3 DNA: TGTGCCAGCAGCTTATGGATGAACACTGAAGCTTTCTTT. Protein: CASSLWMNTEAFF. Supplemented by reference TRBV7-9 and TRBJ1-1, the full variable domain reads DTGVSQNPRHKITKRGQNVTFRCDPISEHNRLYWYRQTLGQGPEFLTYFQNEAQLEKSRLLSDRFSAERPKGSFSTLEIQRTEQGDSAMYLCASSLWMNTEAFFGQGTRLTVV.

This clonotype was seen many times. This chain uses TRBV6-1 with TRBJ1-2; perhaps TRBD1 as D (5 bases). The V and J ends lost 5 bases and 4 bases respectively, with 14 bases between them. CDR3 length: 14 residues. CDR1 is MNHNS and CDR2 is SASEGT in the germline V gene. CDR3 in amino acids: CASSPTAEVYGYTF. The CDR3 bases are TGTGCCAGCAGTCCGACAGCTGAAGTCTATGGCTACACCTTC.

V usage is TRBV28 and J usage is TRBJ2-5; 10 positions match TRBD1. J gave up 5 bases and V 6 bases, and 12 bases lay outside the gene matches. Germline assignment: CDR1 MDHEN and CDR2 SYDVKM. CDR3 size: 16 residues. CDR3 loop: CASSPGTGVLSETQYF. CDR3 DNA: TGTGCCAGCAGCCCCGGGACAGGGGTGCTTTCGGAGACCCAGTACTTC.

On this clonotype: Given a much more abundant clone one base away, this may be a read error. V and J are TRBV7-9 and TRBJ2-2; perhaps TRBD1 as D (6 bases). This CDR3 comprises 17 residues. V was trimmed by 7 bases and J by 0 bases, leaving 18 bases between them. From germline, CDR1 is SEHNR and CDR2 FQNEAQ (reference sequence). Written as DNA, the CDR3 is TGTGCCAGCAACTCAACGGATGGACAGTCGAACACCGGGGAGCTGTTTTTT. Protein product: CASNSTDGQSNTGELFF.

This clonotype was recorded once. The chain uses TRBV5-1 and TRBJ1-2, with D hard to call. CDR3 length: 15 residues. Per germline, CDR1 SGHRS and CDR2 YFSETQ. V was clipped by 3 bases and J by 8 bases, with 20 bases between them. In DNA, the CDR3 is TGCGCCAGCAGCTCCGCCGGGTGGCAGGACGGGGGCTACACCTTC. As protein: CASSSAGWQDGGYTF. The full variable domain, rest sourced from reference TRBV5-1 and TRBJ1-2, is KAGVTQTPRYLIKTRGQQVTLSCSPISGHRSVSWYQQTPGQGLQFLFEYFSETQRNKGNFPGRFSGRQFSNSRSEMNVSTLELGDSALYLCASSSAGWQDGGYTFGSGTRLTVV.

The chain combines TRBV25-1 with TRBJ2-5; D uncertain. The CDR3 consists of 14 residues. Germline CDR1 and CDR2: MGHDK and SYGVNS. The V and J ends lost 1 base and 3 bases respectively, with 9 bases between them. The CDR3 spells CASSELGGEETQYF. The CDR3 DNA reads TGTGCCAGCAGTGAATTAGGTGGGGAAGAGACCCAGTACTTC.

Only a few counts were recorded for this clonotype. V gene TRBV6-2 or TRBV6-3 combines with J gene TRBJ2-7; TRBD1 matches 7 bases. V shed 5 bases, J shed 0 bases, and the junction held 4 bases outside the gene matches. The CDR3 has 14 amino acids. CDR1 is MNHEY and CDR2 is SVGEGT in the germline V gene. CDR3 coding DNA: TGTGCCAGCAGTAACGACAGGGACTCCTACGAGCAGTACGTC. Its protein product is CASSNDRDSYEQYV.

The V and J genes are TRBV12-5 and TRBJ1-2; D is unclear. V lost 1 base and J 2 bases, leaving 20 bases between the germline ends. CDR3 length: 18 residues. Germline V gives CDR1 LGHNT, CDR2 FRNRAP. CDR3 nucleotide sequence: TGTGCTAGTGGTTTGGACCCTTGGGTGGGAGAATCGAACTATGGCTACACCTTC. This translates into CASGLDPWVGESNYGYTF.

This clonotype has a handful of counts. The genes are TRBV29-1 and TRBJ2-3; D remains unclear. This CDR3 spans 12 amino acids. Trimming stripped 7 bases from V and 2 bases from J, with 10 bases between. The germline gives CDR1 SQVTM, CDR2 ANQGSEA. CDR3 bases: TGCAGCGCAGGCAGAGTCACAGATACGCAGTATTTT. Protein product: CSAGRVTDTQYF.

The V gene is TRBV6-1, the J gene TRBJ2-1, with 11 bases that match TRBD2. The germline V gene encodes CDR1 MNHNS and CDR2 SASEGT. CDR3 length equals 16 residues. Trimming removed 5 bases from V and 3 bases from J; junction bases left unmatched: 6. Here the CDR3 reads CASSTTSGGHYNEQFF. The CDR3 region has the DNA TGTGCCAGCAGTACCACTAGCGGGGGACACTACAATGAGCAGTTCTTC.

This clonotype was observed a few times. The V and J genes are TRBV6-6 and TRBJ1-5; weak D call: TRBD1 (5 bases). CDR1 and CDR2 (germline): MNHNY, SVGAGI (reference sequence). The ends were cut back, 2 bases at V and 4 bases at J, with 12 bases in the middle. This CDR3 has 15 amino acids. CDR3 bases: TGTGCCAGCAGTTACGGGGACCTACGAAATCAGCCCCAGCATTTT. Translation: CASSYGDLRNQPQHF.